The rows below give T cell receptor beta chains drawn from one sample of a study of blood T cell repertoires in COVID-19. Using immunoSEQ multiplex PCR, the repertoire was profiled, and TCRdb retains in-frame clones only, with some absent. The table lists fewer than 500,000 clones, 81% of them singletons. Sequencing was performed on peripheral blood. The receptor set was obtained from a human donor with acute or convalescent COVID-19. The donor label of this sample is uncertain. CDR3s leave out the opening cysteine and the closing phenylalanine or tryptophan.

v_call cdr3_length cdr3_aa
TRBV18 13 ASSPNGGTNEKLF
TRBV19 15 ASSIDVTSGSYNEQF
TRBV7-8 17 ASSLAVTLAGATYNEQF
TRBV19 13 ASSKGQGTNEKLF
TRBV6-1 13 ASSEGAGPNQPQH
TRBV3-1/TRBV3-2 15 ASSQPKGAGQQEKLF
TRBV2 11 ASKVAGGHEQY
TRBV30 11 AWSQGVNQPQH
TRBV5-4 13 ASSASQGRSGELF
TRBV10-2 12 ASRTGAINTEAF
TRBV6-5 13 ASSNTPGQGGGYT
TRBV4-1 15 ASSQVPLAGMGETQY
TRBV2 10 ASSEATGEQF
TRBV6-5 11 ASSYLGEGTQY
TRBV6-5 13 ASTEGGPPNEKLF
TRBV27 9 ASSSIYEQY
TRBV29-1 10 SVVGTSYEQY
TRBV4-2 14 ASSQEGTGRAGELF
TRBV3-1/TRBV3-2 10 ASSHLNSEAF
TRBV28 13 ASSFQKGNYNEQF
TRBV27 10 ASSLRQGKAF
TRBV19 13 ASRTGFPNTGELF
TRBV27 13 ASSLGLAGGNEQF
TRBV7-2 13 ASSLAGGAGTEAF
TRBV27 13 ASSWGGRGNQPQH
TRBV30 11 AWGGRTTYEQY
TRBV4-1 15 ASSQGSGRPTNEKLF
TRBV12-3/TRBV12-4 11 ASSDMGNYGYT